The present T cell receptor (beta chain) was sequenced within a study of T cell repertoires in cytomegalovirus infection. The overall study: As its CMV epitopes, the study selected recently identified HLA-C-restricted and well-studied HLA-B-restricted targets. Through public TCR beta signatures, both CMV infection and matching HLA type were indicated.

CDR3 size: 17 residues. Trimming removed 1 base at V and 1 base at J, with 11 bases between. TCRdb re-called the reads with MiXCR, one entry per CDR3 protein. The sample shows about 920,000 distinct CDR3 sequences, about a third of them seen only once. Regarding the study as a whole: In two of eight donors, the top clonotype was HLA-C-restricted CMV-specific.

As concerns this clonotype: Antigen unknown.

The chain has TRBV12-3 or TRBV12-4 and TRBJ2-6, with no clear D. The sequence was collected from a human donor in good health (CMV status not recorded). Some clones in this sample may be carry-over from other donors' samples. Sample: cultured CD8+ T cells from PBMCs, taken from culture after CMV antigen stimulation. CDR3 sequence (DNA): TGTGCCAGCAGTTTAGGTGTCAGCTCTTCTGGGGCCAACGTCCTGACTTTC. Protein sequence: CASSLGVSSSGANVLTF.